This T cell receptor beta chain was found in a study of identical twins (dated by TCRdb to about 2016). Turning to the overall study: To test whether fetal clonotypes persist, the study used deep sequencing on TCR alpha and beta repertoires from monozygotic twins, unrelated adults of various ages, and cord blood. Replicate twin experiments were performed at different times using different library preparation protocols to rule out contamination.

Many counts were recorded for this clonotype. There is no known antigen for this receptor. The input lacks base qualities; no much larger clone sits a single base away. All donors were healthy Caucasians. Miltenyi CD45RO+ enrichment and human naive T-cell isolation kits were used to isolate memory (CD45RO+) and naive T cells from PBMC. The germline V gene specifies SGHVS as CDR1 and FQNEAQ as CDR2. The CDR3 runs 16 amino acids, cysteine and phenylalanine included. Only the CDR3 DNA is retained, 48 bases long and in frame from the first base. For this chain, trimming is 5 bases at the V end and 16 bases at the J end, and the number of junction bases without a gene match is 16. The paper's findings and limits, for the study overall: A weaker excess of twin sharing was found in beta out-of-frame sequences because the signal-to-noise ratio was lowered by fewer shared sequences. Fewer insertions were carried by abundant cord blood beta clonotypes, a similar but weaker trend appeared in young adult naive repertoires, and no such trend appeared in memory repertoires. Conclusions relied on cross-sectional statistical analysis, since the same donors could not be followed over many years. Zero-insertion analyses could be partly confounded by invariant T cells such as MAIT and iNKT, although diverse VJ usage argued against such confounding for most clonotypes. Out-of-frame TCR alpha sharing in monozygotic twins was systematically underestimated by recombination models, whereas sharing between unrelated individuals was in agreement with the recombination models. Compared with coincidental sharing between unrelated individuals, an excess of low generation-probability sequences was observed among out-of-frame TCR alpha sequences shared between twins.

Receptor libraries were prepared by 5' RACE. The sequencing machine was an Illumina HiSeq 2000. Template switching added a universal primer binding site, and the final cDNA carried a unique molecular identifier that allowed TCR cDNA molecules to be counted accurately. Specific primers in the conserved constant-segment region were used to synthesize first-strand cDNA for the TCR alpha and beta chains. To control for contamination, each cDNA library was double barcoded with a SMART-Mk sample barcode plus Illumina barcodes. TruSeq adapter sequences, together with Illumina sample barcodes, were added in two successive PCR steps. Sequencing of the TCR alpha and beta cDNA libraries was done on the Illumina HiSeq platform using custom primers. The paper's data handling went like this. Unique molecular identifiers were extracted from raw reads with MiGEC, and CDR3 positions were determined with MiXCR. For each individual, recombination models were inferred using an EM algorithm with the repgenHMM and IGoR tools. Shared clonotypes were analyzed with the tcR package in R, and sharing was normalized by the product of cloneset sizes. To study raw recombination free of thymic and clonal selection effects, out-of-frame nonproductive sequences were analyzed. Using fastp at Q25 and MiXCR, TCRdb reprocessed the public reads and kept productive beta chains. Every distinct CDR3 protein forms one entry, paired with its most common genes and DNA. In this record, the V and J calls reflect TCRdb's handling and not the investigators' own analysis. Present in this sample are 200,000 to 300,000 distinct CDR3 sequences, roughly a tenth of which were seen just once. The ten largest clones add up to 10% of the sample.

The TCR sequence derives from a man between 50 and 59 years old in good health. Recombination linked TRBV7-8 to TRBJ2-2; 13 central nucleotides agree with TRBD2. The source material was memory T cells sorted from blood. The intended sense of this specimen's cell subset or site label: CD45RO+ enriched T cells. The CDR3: CASSVKPGLAGTSPFF. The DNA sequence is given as TGTGCCAGCAGCGTTAAACCGGGACTAGCGGGAACCTCTCCGTTTTTT.